In its sample, the clone carrying this T cell receptor (beta chain) was seen a few times. The antigen is unknown. CD4+ T cells that had been cultured provided DNA sequenced with the Oncomine TCR Beta short-read assay. The authors extracted genomic DNA from cultured CD4+ T cells. TCRdb redid the calling of the PCR reads with MiXCR, one entry per CDR3 protein. The sample comprises about 15,000 distinct CDR3 sequences, roughly 50% of which are singletons, and about 4.2% rests with the top ten. The sample belongs to a study of vaccination and CD4 T cells after COVID-19. Treatment specified: roughly 10-day PBMC culture with coronavirus spike peptide pools or control peptides (ViraFEST assay). Germline V gene sequence: CDR1 MNHEY, CDR2 SVGAGI. Unmatched junction bases numbered 12, after V lost 0 bases and J lost 9 bases. The CDR3 is 18 residues long.

The genes are TRBV6-5 and TRBJ1-6; the match to TRBD1 covers 9 bases. The TCR comes from a human donor who had recovered from COVID-19. The sample consisted of CD4+ T cells from blood, cultured in vitro, taken before SARS-CoV-2 vaccination. The CDR3 nucleotides are TGTGCCAGCAGTTACTCCCTAAATCCACAGGGGGCGGGTTCACCCCTCCACTTT. This translates into CASSYSLNPQGAGSPLHF.